Listed below are T cell receptor beta chains from one sample, sequenced in a study of radiotherapy plus CTLA-4 blockade in lung cancer. TCRdb's copy holds only in-frame clones and misses some; the assay was immunoSEQ multiplex PCR. Of around 130,000 clones listed, 85% to 90% are singletons. Sample: peripheral blood, taken from a patient treated with radiotherapy plus ipilimumab. The receptors shown here come from a human donor with non-small cell lung cancer that progressed on radiotherapy plus ipilimumab. Each CDR3 is given with its conserved first and last residue. Fields, in order: CDR3 protein, CDR3 DNA, V gene, J gene, clone size, D gene. D genes are given only for firm matches. Rows give clone size only sometimes, using once, few, many, or a class for an expanded clone.

CASSVGPTGIGQVEAFF	TGTGCCAGCAGCGTTGGTCCGACGGGTATTGGGCAGGTTGAAGCTTTCTTT	TRBV9	TRBJ1-1	NA	NA
CASSLQGRVATNEKLFF	TGTGCCAGCAGCTTACAGGGGCGCGTGGCAACTAATGAAAAACTGTTTTTT	TRBV7-8	TRBJ1-4	NA	NA
CASGGTRYEQYF	TGTGCCAGCGGGGGGACACGCTACGAGCAGTACTTC	TRBV2	TRBJ2-7	NA	NA
CASSLGSAQHF	TGTGCCAGCAGCCTAGGATCGGCCCAGCATTTT	TRBV7-8	TRBJ1-5	NA	NA
CASSFMLGGWYNEQFF	TGTGCCAGCAGCTTTATGCTAGGCGGTTGGTACAATGAGCAGTTCTTC	TRBV11-2	TRBJ2-1	NA	NA
CASRLDRGNTEAFF	TGCGCCAGCAGGTTGGACAGGGGTAACACTGAAGCTTTCTTT	TRBV5-1	TRBJ1-1	NA	TRBD1
CASIRDRERASGANVLTF	TGTGCCAGCATTAGGGACAGGGAACGAGCCTCTGGGGCCAACGTCCTGACTTTC	TRBV7-9	TRBJ2-6	NA	TRBD1
CASSAGTGVLAEAFF	TGCGCCAGCAGCGCCGGGACAGGGGTGTTGGCTGAAGCTTTCTTT	TRBV5-1	TRBJ1-1	NA	TRBD1
CASSFEGQRISSTLRNNEQFF	TGTGCCAGCAGTTTCGAGGGACAGAGGATTTCATCGACCCTGAGAAACAATGAGCAGTTCTTC	TRBV2	TRBJ2-1	NA	TRBD1
CASSETSGNYNEQFF	TGCGCCAGCAGCGAAACTAGCGGGAACTACAATGAGCAGTTCTTC	TRBV5-1	TRBJ2-1	NA	TRBD2
CASSLYGDGNTEAFF	TGCGCCAGCAGCTTGTATGGGGATGGGAACACTGAAGCTTTCTTT	TRBV5-1	TRBJ1-1	NA	NA
CASSRGAGGTYEQYF	TGCGCCAGCAGCCGCGGGGCGGGAGGGACCTACGAGCAGTACTTC	TRBV5-1	TRBJ2-7	NA	TRBD2
CASREYNEQFF	TGCGCCAGCAGGGAATACAATGAGCAGTTCTTC	TRBV5-1	TRBJ2-1	once	NA
CSAPGQGVDGYTF	TGCAGCGCTCCGGGACAGGGGGTTGATGGCTACACCTTC	TRBV29-1	TRBJ1-2	few	TRBD1
CASSATSGAISYEQYF	TGTGCCAGCAGTGCTACTAGCGGGGCTATCTCCTACGAGCAGTACTTC	TRBV6-1	TRBJ2-7	NA	TRBD2
CASSYASTSTVYEQYF	TGTGCCAGCAGTTACGCCTCGACTAGCACAGTCTACGAGCAGTACTTC	TRBV6-6	TRBJ2-7	NA	TRBD2
CASGGPRETGELFF	TGTGCCAGCGGCGGGCCCAGGGAGACCGGGGAGCTGTTTTTT	TRBV6-5	TRBJ2-2	NA	NA
CASSLWRSGGLSGANVLTF	TGCGCCAGCAGCTTGTGGCGTTCAGGGGGCCTTTCTGGGGCCAACGTCCTGACTTTC	TRBV5-1	TRBJ2-6	NA	TRBD1
CASSVGGSTDTQYF	TGCGCCAGCTCCGTGGGAGGGAGCACAGATACGCAGTATTTT	TRBV5-1	TRBJ2-3	NA	TRBD2
CASSQDPFLAGGPYNEQFF	TGCGCCAGCAGCCAAGATCCCTTCCTAGCGGGAGGGCCTTACAATGAGCAGTTCTTC	TRBV4-1	TRBJ2-1	NA	TRBD2
CAASGFRYNEQFF	TGTGCCGCTAGTGGGTTCCGCTACAATGAGCAGTTCTTC	TRBV10-3	TRBJ2-1	NA	NA
CASRPTGVNTEAFF	TGTGCCAGCAGGCCTACAGGGGTGAACACTGAAGCTTTCTTT	TRBV5-4	TRBJ1-1	NA	TRBD1
CASSPGTSGKYEQYF	TGTGCCAGCAGCCCAGGGACTAGCGGGAAATACGAGCAGTACTTC	TRBV5-4	TRBJ2-7	NA	TRBD2
CASSLGSGRQETQYF	TGTGCCAGTAGTCTTGGTTCGGGCCGCCAAGAGACCCAGTACTTC	TRBV19	TRBJ2-5	NA	NA
CASSWGPGQPTNEKLFF	TGTGCCAGCAGCTGGGGCCCGGGACAACCAACTAATGAAAAACTGTTTTTT	TRBV5-8	TRBJ1-4	NA	NA
CASTDPGLAGVKNEQYF	TGTGCCAGCACTGACCCGGGACTAGCGGGAGTTAAAAACGAGCAGTACTTC	TRBV6-1	TRBJ2-7	NA	TRBD2
CASSPDSSNQPQHF	TGCGCCAGCAGCCCTGACAGTAGCAATCAGCCCCAGCATTTT	TRBV5-1	TRBJ1-5	NA	NA
CASSLNRKDTQYF	TGTGCCAGCTCCCTAAATCGTAAAGATACGCAGTATTTT	TRBV18	TRBJ2-3	NA	NA
CASSIGQVVRGSEAFF	TGTGCCAGTAGTATAGGACAGGTAGTAAGGGGAAGTGAAGCTTTCTTT	TRBV19	TRBJ1-1	NA	NA
CASSYPGKGNGYTF	TGTGCCAGCAGTTACCCTGGGAAAGGGAACGGCTACACCTTC	TRBV6-5	TRBJ1-2	NA	NA
CASSRKLGLPESYEQYF	TGTGCCAGCAGTCGTAAGTTAGGGCTACCAGAATCTTACGAGCAGTACTTC	TRBV7-9	TRBJ2-7	NA	NA
CASSRLAGTDTQYF	TGTGCCAGCTCACGACTAGCGGGCACAGATACGCAGTATTTT	TRBV18	TRBJ2-3	NA	TRBD2
CASSLLTGSNQPQHF	TGTGCCAGCAGCTTATTGACAGGGAGCAATCAGCCCCAGCATTTT	TRBV7-2	TRBJ1-5	NA	TRBD1
CASSLGQGLDIQYF	TGTGCCAGCAGCTTAGGACAGGGTCTGGACATTCAGTACTTC	TRBV7-9	TRBJ2-4	NA	TRBD1
CASSPGSSYNEQFF	TGTGCCAGCAGCCCCGGGAGCTCCTACAATGAGCAGTTCTTC	TRBV9	TRBJ2-1	NA	NA
CASSLGPGYGYTF	TGTGCCAGCAGCTTAGGGCCGGGGTATGGCTACACCTTC	TRBV11-2	TRBJ1-2	NA	NA